This TCR beta chain emerged from a study of shared clonotypes between healthy human individuals. Sequencing was at deep level. The authors distributed each subset's genomic DNA evenly over several immunoSEQ plates. Repertoires were generated with immunoSEQ multiplex PCR, while TCRdb's copy carries only in-frame clones and drops some. The table includes roughly 2,000,000 clones, 85% to 95% detected once. Naive CD8 cells lacked CD45RO, underwent positive selection for CCR7 and left out terminally differentiated effector memory CD45RA+ cells. Details on this clone: Its matching antigen is unknown.

Study findings and constraints: Non-shared clonotypes had lower generation probabilities than those shared by all four donors. Naive subsets usually exceeded memory subsets in estimated richness.

Germline V lookup: CDR1 SGHDT, CDR2 YYEEEE. The CDR3 contains 14 residues. V lost 2 bases and J lost 8, with 16 bases in between. The sequencing sample was made of naive CD8+ T cells from PBMCs. The rearrangement uses TRBV5-6 and TRBJ1-2; weak D call: TRBD1 (5 bases). This clonotype originated in a man between 18 and 29 years old in good health. Some clones in this sample may be carry-over from other donors' samples. The CDR3 DNA reads TGTGCCAGCAGCTTTATCAGGGCTGACAACGGCTACACCTTC. This gives the protein CASSFIRADNGYTF.